This T cell receptor beta chain emerged from a study of blood T cell repertoires in COVID-19. About the research overall: Acute-phase and convalescent COVID-19 samples originated in the United States, Italy and Spain. T cells, B-cell-depleted T cells, or PBMCs supplied cDNA or gDNA.

In the authors' workflow: Estimates of nucleated cell counts were drawn from the amplification of reference gene primers. Assay used: immunoSEQ multiplex PCR; TCRdb lists only in-frame clones, some missing. D and trimming were read from the DNA, whereas the V and J calls and clone size are those reported in that table. The sample holds roughly 260,000 clones, about 90% seen once. Patients in Seattle were enrolled during active infection, then followed longitudinally. Germline CDR1 reads SGHDT; CDR2 reads YYEEEE. V lost 3 bases and J 3 bases, leaving 4 bases between the germline ends. The CDR3 sequence is 11 residues long.

This clonotype originated in a woman aged 25 to 39 with COVID-19, enrolled during active disease. Sequencing used peripheral blood. This chain joins TRBV5-6 and TRBJ2-7; D not resolved. CDR3 sequence: CASSYNYEQYF. CDR3 coding DNA: TGTGCCAGCAGCTATAACTACGAGCAGTACTTC.